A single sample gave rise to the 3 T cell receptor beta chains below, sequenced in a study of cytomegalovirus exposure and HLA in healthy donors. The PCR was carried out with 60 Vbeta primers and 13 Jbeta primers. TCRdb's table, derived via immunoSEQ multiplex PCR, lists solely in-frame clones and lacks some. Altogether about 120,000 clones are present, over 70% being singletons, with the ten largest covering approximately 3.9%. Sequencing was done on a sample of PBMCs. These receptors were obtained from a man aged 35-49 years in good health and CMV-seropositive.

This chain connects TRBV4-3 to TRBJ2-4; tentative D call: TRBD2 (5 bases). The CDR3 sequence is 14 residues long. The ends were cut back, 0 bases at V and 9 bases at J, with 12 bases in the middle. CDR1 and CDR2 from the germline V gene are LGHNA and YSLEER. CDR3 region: CASSQELGLPIQYF. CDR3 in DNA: TGCGCCAGCAGCCAAGAACTCGGACTTCCCATTCAGTACTTC.

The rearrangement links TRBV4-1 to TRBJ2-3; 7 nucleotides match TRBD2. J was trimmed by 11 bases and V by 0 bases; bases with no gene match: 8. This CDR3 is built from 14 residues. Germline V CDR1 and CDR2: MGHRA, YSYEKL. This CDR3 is CASSQEIGAGVQYF. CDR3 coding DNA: TGCGCCAGCAGCCAAGAAATTGGCGCGGGGGTGCAGTATTTT.

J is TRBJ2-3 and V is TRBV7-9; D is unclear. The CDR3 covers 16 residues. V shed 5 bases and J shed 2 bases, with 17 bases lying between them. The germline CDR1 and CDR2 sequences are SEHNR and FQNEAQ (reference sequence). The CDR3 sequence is CASSPRGMVSTDTQYF. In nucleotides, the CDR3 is TGTGCCAGCAGCCCCCGCGGCATGGTGTCCACAGATACGCAGTATTTT.